Below, 9 T cell receptor beta chains from the same sample are listed, as sequenced in a study of cytomegalovirus exposure and HLA in healthy donors. In the PCR, 60 Vbeta and 13 Jbeta primers were used. The assay was immunoSEQ multiplex PCR, and TCRdb's table has in-frame clones only and misses some. The sample lists 200,000 or so clones, around 77% occurring once. Sequencing input: PBMCs. The receptor set was obtained from a woman aged 25 to 39 in good health and CMV-seronegative.

The chain has TRBV5-6 and TRBJ2-5; 7 bases align to TRBD1. V was pared by 0 bases and J by 5 bases, with 4 bases of the junction left unmatched. Germline V gene data show CDR1 as SGHDT and CDR2 as YYEEEE. The CDR3 covers 14 residues. Here the CDR3 reads CASSLGTGRETQYF. The CDR3 DNA is TGTGCCAGCAGCTTGGGGACAGGTCGGGAGACCCAGTACTTC.

V gene TRBV27 combines with J gene TRBJ2-7; TRBD2 might be the D (6 bases). V was pared by 5 bases and J by 6 bases, with 17 bases between. This CDR3 spans 14 amino acids. Germline V CDR1 and CDR2: MNHEY, SMNVEV (reference sequence). Here the CDR3 DNA reads TGTGCCAGCAGTCCTGCAGCGTGGAGGGGCGAGCAGTACTTC. It yields the protein CASSPAAWRGEQYF.

V gene TRBV2 combines with J gene TRBJ2-7; 10 bases fit TRBD2. The CDR3 runs 15 residues. The V gene end was trimmed by 3 bases and the J gene end by 0 bases; junction bases not matched to a gene: 2. Looked up from germline, CDR1 is SNHLY and CDR2 is FYNNEI. The CDR3 protein is CASSEASGGSYEQYF. The CDR3 DNA reads as TGTGCCAGCAGTGAGGCTAGCGGGGGCTCCTACGAGCAGTACTTC.

The chain joins TRBV15 to TRBJ2-7, with TRBD1 as a possible D gene (7 bases). CDR1 LNHNV and CDR2 YYDKDF come from the germline V gene (reference sequence). V dropped 2 bases and J dropped 3 bases, with 17 bases sitting between them. The CDR3 length is 16 residues. CDR3 sequence reads: CATSRLRGSSGYEQYF. The CDR3, as DNA: TGTGCCACCAGCAGACTCAGGGGGAGTAGCGGCTACGAGCAGTACTTC.

The rearrangement joins TRBV5-1 to TRBJ1-4; possible D gene TRBD1, 6 bases. Trimming left V 2 bases short and J 5 bases short, with 10 bases between. Germline V gene data show CDR1 as SGHRS and CDR2 as YFSETQ. The CDR3 is made up of 14 amino acids. The CDR3, as DNA: TGCGCCAGCAGCTTCAGGGGCCGAAATGAAAAACTGTTTTTT. Amino acid sequence: CASSFRGRNEKLFF.

This rearrangement joins TRBV29-1 to TRBJ1-1; TRBD1 might be the D (6 bases). The CDR3 has 13 residues. The V gene's germline CDR1 is SQVTM and CDR2 ANQGSEA. V lost 6 bases, J lost 1 base, and 12 bases lay in between. This CDR3 reads CSVGYRENTEAFF. The CDR3, as DNA: TGCAGCGTGGGGTACAGGGAGAACACTGAAGCTTTCTTT.

The chain recombines TRBV5-1 with TRBJ2-7; 9 positions agree with TRBD1. CDR3 length: 16 residues. The germline V gene has CDR1 SGHRS and CDR2 YFSETQ. V shed 2 bases and J 1 base; nucleotides not matched to a gene: 7. The CDR3 region has the DNA TGCGCCAGCAGCTTAGGTTGGGGACAGGGATCCTACGAGCAGTACTTC. Its translation is CASSLGWGQGSYEQYF.

This clone has more than one count but fewer than ten. The rearrangement links TRBV5-1 to TRBJ2-3, with D unclear. CDR1 is SGHRS and CDR2 is YFSETQ in the germline V gene. Trimming took off 0 bases at V and 1 base at J, with 6 bases between the two ends. The CDR3 is 14 residues long. CDR3 sequence reads: CASSLGTGTDTQYF. As DNA, the CDR3 is TGCGCCAGCAGCTTGGGAACTGGCACAGATACGCAGTATTTT.

This rearrangement joins TRBV7-9 to TRBJ2-1, with 7 bases lining up with TRBD2. The CDR3 totals 16 residues. With V trimmed by 0 bases and J by 9 bases, 11 bases remained unmatched. Germline CDR1 is SEHNR and CDR2 is FQNEAQ (reference sequence). The CDR3 loop is CASSLALGGDFVEQFF. Here the CDR3 DNA reads TGTGCCAGCAGCTTAGCGCTGGGGGGGGATTTCGTTGAGCAGTTCTTC.